The 27 T cell receptor beta chains below come from one sample, sequenced in a study of graft-versus-host responses after intestinal transplantation. These receptors have no identified antigens. Some clones are missing from TCRdb's copy, which holds only in-frame ones; the method was immunoSEQ multiplex PCR. The sample lists about 97,000 clones; just under 95% were seen once. Specimen: unstimulated CD8+ T cells sorted from spleen or lymph node cells, collected before transplant. The receptors originated from a human donor who was the organ donor for an intestinal transplant.

The genes are TRBV5-6 and TRBJ2-7; D perhaps matches TRBD2 (6 bases). The length of the CDR3 is 14 residues. V was trimmed by 0 bases and J by 2 bases, leaving 9 bases between them. In germline, CDR1 is SGHDT, CDR2 YYEEEE. The CDR3 protein is CASSLAGGTYEQYF. CDR3 coding DNA: TGTGCCAGCAGCTTGGCTGGCGGGACCTACGAGCAGTACTTC.

V gene TRBV21-1 combines with J gene TRBJ1-1; the listed D gene, TRBD1, was not tested against the DNA. TRBV21-1 is classified as a pseudogene. The CDR3 loop spans 15 amino acids. The CDR3 reads CASSKYVSVNTEAFF. CDR3 sequence (DNA): TGTGCCAGCAGCAAATACGTATCAGTGAACACTGAAGCTTTCTTT.

The rearrangement joins TRBV6-5 to TRBJ1-5, with 7 bases matching TRBD1. Germline V gene data show CDR1 as MNHEY and CDR2 as SVGAGI. The CDR3 has 15 residues. V lost 5 bases to trimming and J lost 6 bases; unmatched junction nucleotides: 10. The CDR3 here is CASSPYRGAGQPQHF. The DNA for the CDR3 is TGTGCCAGCAGTCCCTACAGGGGCGCGGGTCAGCCCCAGCATTTT.

The genes are TRBV14 and TRBJ2-7; 8 bases are a match to TRBD1. V lost 4 bases to trimming and J lost 3 bases; unmatched junction nucleotides: 5. CDR3 size: 14 residues. The germline CDR1 and CDR2 sequences are SGHDN and FVKESK. The CDR3 nucleotides read TGTGCCAGCAGCCTGACAGGGGTCTTCTACGAGCAGTACTTC. It translates to CASSLTGVFYEQYF.

The V and J genes are TRBV9 and TRBJ1-1; perhaps TRBD1 as D (6 bases). Looked up from germline, CDR1 is SGDLS and CDR2 is YYNGEE. V dropped 3 bases and J dropped 1 base, with 10 bases sitting between them. This CDR3 spans 14 amino acids. CDR3 sequence reads: CASSDGQPNTEAFF. In nucleotides, the CDR3 is TGTGCCAGCAGCGACGGACAGCCGAACACTGAAGCTTTCTTT. The variable domain in full, with the rest retrieved from reference TRBV9 and TRBJ1-1, is DSGVTQTPKHLITATGQRVTLRCSPRSGDLSVYWYQQSLDQGLQFLIQYYNGEERAKGNILERFSAQQFPDLHSELNLSSLELGDSALYFCASSDGQPNTEAFFGQGTRLTVV.

This clone was detected only a few times. The V and J genes are TRBV29-1 and TRBJ1-1; D unclear. Germline V CDR1 and CDR2: SQVTM, ANQGSEA. Trimming took 4 bases from V and 10 from J, leaving 13 bases between them. The CDR3 is 11 residues long. The CDR3 DNA reads TGCAGCGTTGTTAGCGGGATTGGAGCTTTCTTT. As protein: CSVVSGIGAFF.

This chain links TRBV5-1 with TRBJ2-1, with TRBD2 identical over 14 bases. The V segment lost 1 base and the J segment 8 bases; nucleotides outside the gene matches: 8. Germline V CDR1 and CDR2: SGHRS, YFSETQ. This CDR3 has 17 amino acids. CDR3 sequence reads: CASSLSMPGLAGDEQFF. In nucleotides, the CDR3 is TGCGCCAGCAGCTTGTCTATGCCGGGACTAGCGGGAGATGAGCAGTTCTTC.

The chain joins TRBV29-1 to TRBJ1-3, with D unresolved. CDR3 length equals 14 residues. Trimming removed 0 bases from V and 6 bases from J, with 12 bases in between. Germline V gene lookup returns CDR1 SQVTM and CDR2 ANQGSEA. The CDR3 sequence is CSVEDDRQANTIYF. Here the CDR3 DNA reads TGCAGCGTTGAAGATGACCGTCAGGCAAACACCATATATTTT.

V usage is TRBV15 and J usage is TRBJ2-5; D is possibly TRBD2 (6 bases). Germline V gene sequence: CDR1 LNHNV, CDR2 YYDKDF (reference sequence). The V gene lost 8 bases and the J gene lost 2 bases, with 12 bases spanning the gap. The CDR3 loop spans 13 amino acids. The CDR3 region is CATSIAVQETQYF. The DNA for the CDR3 is TGTGCCACCTCAATAGCGGTACAAGAGACCCAGTACTTC.

The chain has TRBV13 and TRBJ2-7; 9 nucleotides agree with TRBD2. With V trimmed by 2 bases and J by 6 bases, 5 bases remained unmatched. The germline V gene encodes CDR1 PRHDT and CDR2 FYEKMQ (reference sequence). This CDR3 spans 14 amino acids. The CDR3: CASSLWTSVGEQYF. The CDR3 DNA reads TGTGCCAGCAGCTTATGGACTAGCGTAGGCGAGCAGTACTTC.

The chain is built from TRBV6-5 and TRBJ1-1; unclear D gene. V was cut by 0 bases and J by 2 bases, with 13 bases left in between. From germline, CDR1 is MNHEY and CDR2 SVGAGI. CDR3 length: 16 residues. The CDR3 loop reads CASSYSYLDTNTEAFF. CDR3 sequence (DNA): TGTGCCAGCAGTTACTCGTATCTTGACACAAACACTGAAGCTTTCTTT.

This rearrangement joins TRBV5-1 to TRBJ2-5; the D gene is possibly TRBD2 (6 bases). Near its end, the DNA agrees better with TRBJ2-7, so the J call may be wrong. The CDR3 covers 14 residues. Per the germline V gene, CDR1 is SGHRS and CDR2 is YFSETQ. The CDR3: CASSAILARYEQYF. The CDR3 DNA follows: TGCGCCAGCAGCGCGATACTAGCTCGGTACGAGCAGTACTTC.

This clone was detected once. The chain uses TRBV15 and TRBJ2-1, with D perhaps matching TRBD1 (5 bases). This CDR3 has 13 residues. CDR1 is LNHNV, CDR2 YYDKDF, per germline (reference sequence). The V gene lost 1 base and the J gene lost 13 bases, with 14 bases spanning the gap. In nucleotides, the CDR3 is TGTGCCACCAGCAGAGCGCCGACAGACTTTCAGTTCTTC. Amino acid sequence: CATSRAPTDFQFF. Complete variable domain (other parts from reference TRBV15 and TRBJ2-1): DAMVIQNPRYQVTQFGKPVTLSCSQTLNHNVMYWYQQKSSQAPKLLFHYYDKDFNNEADTPDNFQSRRPNTSFCFLDIRSPGLGDTAMYLCATSRAPTDFQFFGPGTRLTVL.

The genes are TRBV28 and TRBJ2-5; 8 bases agree with TRBD2. The CDR3 has 16 amino acids. Germline loops: CDR1 MDHEN, CDR2 SYDVKM. Trimming at V came to 4 bases and at J to 4 bases, leaving 11 bases not matched to a gene. The CDR3 is CASSWGEREYRETQYF. CDR3 DNA: TGTGCCAGCAGTTGGGGGGAGCGGGAGTACCGAGAGACCCAGTACTTC.

The CDR3 DNA follows: TGTGCCAGCAGCTTAGCGCCTAGCGGGAGCTACGAGCAGTACTTC. Protein sequence: CASSLAPSGSYEQYF. The rearrangement joins TRBV7-6 to TRBJ2-7; 10 nucleotides agree with TRBD2. The CDR3 length is 15 residues. Germline assignment: CDR1 SGHVS and CDR2 FNYEAQ. V lost 0 bases and J lost 3; bases outside the gene matches: 2.

The V gene is TRBV28, the J gene TRBJ1-2; D uncertain. Trimming shortened V by 2 bases and J by 8 bases, and 27 bases separated the two germline ends. The CDR3 length is 18 residues. Germline V gives CDR1 MDHEN, CDR2 SYDVKM. The CDR3 bases are TGTGCCAGCAGTTTAAGTGTCAACCTATTTTCACCCCTTCGGGGCTACACCTTC. Translated, it gives CASSLSVNLFSPLRGYTF.

This chain uses TRBV30 with TRBJ2-1; 8 bases agree with TRBD2. The germline gives CDR1 GTSNPN, CDR2 SVGIG (reference sequence). The CDR3 runs 13 residues. The junction had 3 bases not matched to a gene; V was cut back by 5 bases and J by 3 bases. This chain's CDR3 is CAWGTSGYNEQFF. The DNA of the CDR3 is TGTGCCTGGGGTACTAGCGGCTACAATGAGCAGTTCTTC.

The V gene is TRBV30, the J gene TRBJ1-5, with D maybe TRBD1 (5 bases). Germline lookup yields CDR1 GTSNPN and CDR2 SVGIG (reference sequence). The CDR3 runs 15 residues. Between the trimmed V and J ends, which lost 0 bases and 3 bases, there was a span of 12 bases. In DNA, the CDR3 is TGTGCCTGGAGTGTATGGGGCCCAATCAATCAGCCCCAGCATTTT. This gives the protein CAWSVWGPINQPQHF.

This chain uses TRBV5-1 with TRBJ2-7, with TRBD2 identical over 10 bases. Trimming removed 2 bases from V and 1 base from J; junction bases left unmatched: 0. Germline CDR1 SGHRS, CDR2 YFSETQ. This CDR3 is 14 amino acids long. This CDR3 reads CASSLLAGSYEQYF. The DNA of the CDR3 is TGCGCCAGCAGCTTACTAGCGGGGTCCTACGAGCAGTACTTC. Full variable domain (remainder filled in from reference TRBV5-1 and TRBJ2-7): KAGVTQTPRYLIKTRGQQVTLSCSPISGHRSVSWYQQTPGQGLQFLFEYFSETQRNKGNFPGRFSGRQFSNSRSEMNVSTLELGDSALYLCASSLLAGSYEQYFGPGTRLTVT.

V gene TRBV11-2 combines with J gene TRBJ2-7, with D tentatively TRBD1 (7 bases). This CDR3 spans 15 amino acids. Germline-derived CDR1 and CDR2 are SGHAT and FQNNGV. V lost 7 bases to trimming and J lost 5 bases, with 21 bases between them. The CDR3 bases are TGTGCCAGCAAGACCCCAGGGGGGCAGGTACACGAGCAGTACTTC. Translating gives CASKTPGGQVHEQYF.

The table lists this clone with a count of one. The V and J genes are TRBV15 and TRBJ2-1; 9 nucleotides agree with TRBD2. The CDR3 covers 15 residues. V gave up 1 base and J gave up 9 bases; unmatched junction bases: 7. Per the germline V gene, CDR1 is LNHNV and CDR2 is YYDKDF (reference sequence). The CDR3 protein is CATSRGGGRAVEQFF. The CDR3 DNA sequence: TGTGCCACCAGCAGAGGGGGCGGGAGGGCGGTTGAGCAGTTCTTC. The entire variable domain, with the rest obtained from reference TRBV15 and TRBJ2-1, is as follows: DAMVIQNPRYQVTQFGKPVTLSCSQTLNHNVMYWYQQKSSQAPKLLFHYYDKDFNNEADTPDNFQSRRPNTSFCFLDIRSPGLGDTAMYLCATSRGGGRAVEQFFGPGTRLTVL.

This clone has more than one count but fewer than ten. The chain carries TRBV19 and TRBJ2-2; D not certain. Trimming pared 8 bases from V and 5 bases from J, leaving 9 bases between. There are 12 residues in the CDR3. Germline CDR1 and CDR2: LNHDA and SQIVND (reference sequence). The CDR3 here is CASAGITGELFF. The DNA of the CDR3 is TGTGCCAGTGCAGGAATAACCGGGGAGCTGTTTTTT.

The chain couples TRBV4-1 to TRBJ2-5; 9 bases align to TRBD2. Germline CDR1 is MGHRA and CDR2 is YSYEKL. CDR3 length: 15 residues. V gave up 1 base and J gave up 4 bases; unmatched junction bases: 4. This CDR3 is CASSQGPSGVETQYF. The DNA of the CDR3 is TGCGCCAGCAGCCAAGGGCCTAGCGGGGTAGAGACCCAGTACTTC.

The CDR3 coding sequence is TGCGCCAGCTCGGGATTGGCGGACACTGAAGCTTTCTTT. As protein: CASSGLADTEAFF. This chain joins TRBV4-1 and TRBJ1-1; D ambiguous. Trimming cost V 8 bases and J 3 bases, with 13 bases left between them. The germline gives CDR1 MGHRA, CDR2 YSYEKL. This CDR3 is built from 13 residues.

The rearrangement links TRBV2 to TRBJ1-6; unclear D gene. Germline assignment: CDR1 SNHLY and CDR2 FYNNEI. This CDR3 has 18 residues. The V end was cut by 5 bases, the J end by 7 bases, with 24 bases between. The CDR3 DNA follows: TGTGCCAGCAGTCCCTTCATCAGGTTTATACGCGTAAATTCACCCCTCCACTTT. Its translation is CASSPFIRFIRVNSPLHF.

This clone has only one observation. This rearrangement joins TRBV12-2 to TRBJ2-3; the table calls TRBD2, which could not be checked here. TRBV12-2 is labeled a pseudogene. The CDR3 loop spans 17 amino acids. CDR3 sequence reads: CASRLGLRYVLTDTQYF. The CDR3, as DNA: TGTGCAAGTCGCTTAGGGTTGAGGTATGTACTCACAGATACGCAGTATTTT.

The gene calls are TRBV14 and TRBJ2-1; a weak D match, TRBD2 (7 bases). V gave up 1 base and J gave up 4 bases, with 14 bases separating them. The CDR3 runs to 16 residues. Germline V lookup: CDR1 SGHDN, CDR2 FVKESK. The CDR3 reads CASSQVGGTRYNEQFF. The CDR3 region has the DNA TGTGCCAGCAGCCAAGTGGGAGGGACAAGATACAATGAGCAGTTCTTC.